Sequencing of this T cell receptor (beta chain) was carried out in a study of T cell changes during pregnancy in multiple sclerosis. The length of the CDR3 is 13 residues. V gave up 1 base and J gave up 5 bases, with 10 bases separating them. The germline V gene encodes CDR1 SGHKS and CDR2 YYEKEE (reference sequence). Assay: immunoSEQ multiplex PCR; the TCRdb copy retains only in-frame clones and omits some. The sample shows 50,000 or so clones, around 89% of them seen only once. This chain joins TRBV5-5 and TRBJ2-7; D might be TRBD2 (5 bases). The source is a female donor with multiple sclerosis, enrolled in a pregnancy study. Sequenced here: CD8+ T cells from peripheral blood mononuclear cells, sampled in the second trimester of pregnancy. The CDR3 bases are TGTGCCAGCAGCTTGTCCTGGACTCACGAGCAGTACTTC. Translated, it gives CASSLSWTHEQYF.